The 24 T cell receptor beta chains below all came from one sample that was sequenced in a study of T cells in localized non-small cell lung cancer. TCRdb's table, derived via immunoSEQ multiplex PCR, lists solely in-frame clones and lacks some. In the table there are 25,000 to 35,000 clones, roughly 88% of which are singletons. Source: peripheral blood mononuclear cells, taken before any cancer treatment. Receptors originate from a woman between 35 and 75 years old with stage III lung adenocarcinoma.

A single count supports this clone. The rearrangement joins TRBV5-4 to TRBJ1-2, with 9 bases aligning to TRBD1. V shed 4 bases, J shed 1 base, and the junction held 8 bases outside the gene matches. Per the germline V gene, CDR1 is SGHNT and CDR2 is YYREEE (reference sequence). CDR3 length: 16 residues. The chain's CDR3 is CASSRDRASDNYGYTF. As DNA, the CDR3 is TGTGCCAGCAGCCGGGACAGGGCCTCCGATAACTATGGCTACACCTTC.

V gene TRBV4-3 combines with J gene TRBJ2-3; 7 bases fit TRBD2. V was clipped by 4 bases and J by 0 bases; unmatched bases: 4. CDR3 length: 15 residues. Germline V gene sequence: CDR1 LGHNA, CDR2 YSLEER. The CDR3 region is CASSLKRGSTDTQYF. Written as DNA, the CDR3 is TGCGCCAGCAGCCTTAAGCGGGGAAGCACAGATACGCAGTATTTT.

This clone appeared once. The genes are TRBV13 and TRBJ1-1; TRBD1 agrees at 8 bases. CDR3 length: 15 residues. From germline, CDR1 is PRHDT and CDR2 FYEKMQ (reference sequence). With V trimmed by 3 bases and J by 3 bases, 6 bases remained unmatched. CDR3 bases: TGTGCCAGCAGCTTCCCGGACAGGGCTGACACTGAAGCTTTCTTT. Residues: CASSFPDRADTEAFF.

The CDR3 DNA reads TGCGCCAGCAGCTTACAGGGGACCACTGAAGCTTTCTTT. It codes for CASSLQGTTEAFF. J is TRBJ1-1 and V is TRBV5-1, with 7 bases identical to TRBD1. J was trimmed by 4 bases and V by 2 bases; bases with no gene match: 2. The germline V gene encodes CDR1 SGHRS and CDR2 YFSETQ. The CDR3 has 13 residues.

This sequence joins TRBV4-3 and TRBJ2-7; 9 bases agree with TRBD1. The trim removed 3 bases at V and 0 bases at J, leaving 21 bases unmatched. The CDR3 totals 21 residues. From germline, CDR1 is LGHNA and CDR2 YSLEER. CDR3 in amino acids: CASSQALLWGQGAPSSYEQYF. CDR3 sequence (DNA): TGCGCCAGCAGCCAGGCCCTTCTTTGGGGACAGGGTGCCCCCAGCTCCTACGAGCAGTACTTC.

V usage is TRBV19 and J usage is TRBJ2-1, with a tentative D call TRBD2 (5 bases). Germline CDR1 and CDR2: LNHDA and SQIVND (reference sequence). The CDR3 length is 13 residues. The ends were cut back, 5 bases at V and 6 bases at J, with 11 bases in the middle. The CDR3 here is CASSERTINEQFF. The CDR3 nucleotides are TGTGCCAGTAGTGAGCGGACCATCAATGAGCAGTTCTTC.

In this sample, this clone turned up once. The CDR3 DNA reads as TGTGCCTGGAGTGTACTTAACAATCAGCCCCAGCATTTT. Its protein product is CAWSVLNNQPQHF. The chain carries TRBV30 and TRBJ1-5; no definite D call. The V end lost 0 bases, the J end lost 3 bases, and 6 bases lay between the germline ends. The germline CDR1 and CDR2 sequences are GTSNPN and SVGIG (reference sequence). CDR3 length: 13 amino acids.

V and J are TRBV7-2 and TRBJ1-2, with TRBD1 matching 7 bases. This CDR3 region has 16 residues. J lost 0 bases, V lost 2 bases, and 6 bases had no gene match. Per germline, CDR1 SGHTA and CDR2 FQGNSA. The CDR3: CASSLSGQPANYGYTF. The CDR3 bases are TGTGCCAGCAGCTTATCGGGACAGCCAGCTAACTATGGCTACACCTTC.

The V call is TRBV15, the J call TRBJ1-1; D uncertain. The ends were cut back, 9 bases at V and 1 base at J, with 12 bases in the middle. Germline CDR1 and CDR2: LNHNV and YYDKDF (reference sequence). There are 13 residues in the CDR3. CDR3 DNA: TGTGCCACAACCACACAAACGAACACTGAAGCTTTCTTT. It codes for CATTTQTNTEAFF.

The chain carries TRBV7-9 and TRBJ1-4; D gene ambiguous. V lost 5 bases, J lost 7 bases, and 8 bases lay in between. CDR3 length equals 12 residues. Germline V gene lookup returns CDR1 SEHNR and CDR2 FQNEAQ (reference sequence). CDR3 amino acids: CASSPYSEKLFF. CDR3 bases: TGTGCCAGCAGCCCGTACTCTGAAAAACTGTTTTTT. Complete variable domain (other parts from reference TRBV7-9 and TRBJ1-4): DTGVSQNPRHKITKRGQNVTFRCDPISEHNRLYWYRQTLGQGPEFLTYFQNEAQLEKSRLLSDRFSAERPKGSFSTLEIQRTEQGDSAMYLCASSPYSEKLFFGSGTQLSVL.

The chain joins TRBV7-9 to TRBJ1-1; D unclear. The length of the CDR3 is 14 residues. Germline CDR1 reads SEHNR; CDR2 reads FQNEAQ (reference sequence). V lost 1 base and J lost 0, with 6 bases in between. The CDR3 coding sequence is TGTGCCAGCAGCTTAGAGGGTTTGAACACTGAAGCTTTCTTT. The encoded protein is CASSLEGLNTEAFF. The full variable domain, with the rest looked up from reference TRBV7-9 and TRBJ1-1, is DTGVSQNPRHKITKRGQNVTFRCDPISEHNRLYWYRQTLGQGPEFLTYFQNEAQLEKSRLLSDRFSAERPKGSFSTLEIQRTEQGDSAMYLCASSLEGLNTEAFFGQGTRLTVV.

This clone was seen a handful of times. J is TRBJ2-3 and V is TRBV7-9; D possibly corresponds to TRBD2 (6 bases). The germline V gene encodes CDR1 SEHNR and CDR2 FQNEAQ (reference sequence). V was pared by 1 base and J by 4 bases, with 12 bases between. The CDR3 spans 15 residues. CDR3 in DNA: TGTGCCAGCAGCTTAGGGCTAGCGAGATCAGATACGCAGTATTTT. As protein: CASSLGLARSDTQYF.

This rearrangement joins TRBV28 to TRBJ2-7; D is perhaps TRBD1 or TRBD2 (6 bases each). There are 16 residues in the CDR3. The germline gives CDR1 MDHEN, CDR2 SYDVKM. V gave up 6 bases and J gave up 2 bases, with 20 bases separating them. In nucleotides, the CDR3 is TGTGCCAGCAGCCCCTTCGGGGGCGGTGACGCCTACGAGCAGTACTTC. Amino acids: CASSPFGGGDAYEQYF.

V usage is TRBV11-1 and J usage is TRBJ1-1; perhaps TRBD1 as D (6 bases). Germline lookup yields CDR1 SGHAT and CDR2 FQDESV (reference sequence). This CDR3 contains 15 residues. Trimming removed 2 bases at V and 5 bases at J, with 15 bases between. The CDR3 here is CASSLKGQPRTEAFF. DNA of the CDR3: TGTGCCAGCAGCTTAAAAGGACAGCCGAGGACTGAAGCTTTCTTT.

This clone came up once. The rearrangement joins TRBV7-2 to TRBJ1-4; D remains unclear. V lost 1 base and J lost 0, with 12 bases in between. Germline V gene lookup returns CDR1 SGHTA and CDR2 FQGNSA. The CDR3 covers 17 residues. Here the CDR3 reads CASSLDGGLATNEKLFF. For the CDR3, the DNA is TGTGCCAGCAGCTTAGATGGCGGATTAGCAACTAATGAAAAACTGTTTTTT.

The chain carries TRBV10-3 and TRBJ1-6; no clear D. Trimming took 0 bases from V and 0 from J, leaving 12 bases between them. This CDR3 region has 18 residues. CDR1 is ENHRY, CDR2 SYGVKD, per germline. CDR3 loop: CAISESRTRSSYNSPLHF. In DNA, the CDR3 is TGTGCCATCAGTGAGTCTCGGACCAGGAGCTCCTATAATTCACCCCTCCACTTT.

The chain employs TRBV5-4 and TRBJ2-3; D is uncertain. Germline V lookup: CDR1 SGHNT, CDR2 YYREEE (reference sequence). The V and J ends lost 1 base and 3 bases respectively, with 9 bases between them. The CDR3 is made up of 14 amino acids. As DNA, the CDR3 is TGTGCCAGCAGCTTGCCTAGGCCAACAGATACGCAGTATTTT. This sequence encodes CASSLPRPTDTQYF. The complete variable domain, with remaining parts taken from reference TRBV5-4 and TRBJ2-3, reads ETGVTQSPTHLIKTRGQQVTLRCSSQSGHNTVSWYQQALGQGPQFIFQYYREEENGRGNFPPRFSGLQFPNYSSELNVNALELDDSALYLCASSLPRPTDTQYFGPGTRLTVL.

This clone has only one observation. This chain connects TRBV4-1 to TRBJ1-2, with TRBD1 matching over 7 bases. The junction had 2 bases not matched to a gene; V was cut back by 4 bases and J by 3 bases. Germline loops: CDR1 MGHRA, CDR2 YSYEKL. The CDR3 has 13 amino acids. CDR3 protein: CASSRDRDYGYTF. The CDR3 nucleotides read TGCGCCAGCAGCCGAGACAGGGACTATGGCTACACCTTC.

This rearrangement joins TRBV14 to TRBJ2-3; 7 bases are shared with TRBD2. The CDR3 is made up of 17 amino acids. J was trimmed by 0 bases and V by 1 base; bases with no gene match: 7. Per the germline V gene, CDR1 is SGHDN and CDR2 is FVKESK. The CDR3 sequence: CASSQVLLASSTDTQYF. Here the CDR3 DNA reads TGTGCCAGCAGCCAAGTGCTACTAGCGTCTAGCACAGATACGCAGTATTTT.

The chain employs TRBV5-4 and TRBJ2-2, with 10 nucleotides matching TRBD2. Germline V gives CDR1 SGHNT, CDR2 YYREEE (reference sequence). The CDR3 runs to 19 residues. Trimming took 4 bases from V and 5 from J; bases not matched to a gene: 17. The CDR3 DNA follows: TGTGCCAGCAGCCCCGGTGGAGCGGGAGGGCCGGAGGGTACCGGGGAGCTGTTTTTT. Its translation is CASSPGGAGGPEGTGELFF.

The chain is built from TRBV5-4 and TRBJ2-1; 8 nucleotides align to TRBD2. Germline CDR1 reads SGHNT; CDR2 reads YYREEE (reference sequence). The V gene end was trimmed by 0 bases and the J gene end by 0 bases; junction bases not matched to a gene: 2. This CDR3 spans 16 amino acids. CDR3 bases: TGTGCCAGCAGCTTGGGTAGCGGGAACTCCTACAATGAGCAGTTCTTC. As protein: CASSLGSGNSYNEQFF.

CDR3 in DNA: TGCGCCAGCAGCTACGGACAGGGTCCAGATACGCAGTATTTT. Its translation is CASSYGQGPDTQYF. This chain connects TRBV5-1 to TRBJ2-3, with 8 bases identical to TRBD1. The CDR3 sequence is 14 residues long. V shed 3 bases and J 4 bases; nucleotides not matched to a gene: 4. Germline V gene data show CDR1 as SGHRS and CDR2 as YFSETQ.

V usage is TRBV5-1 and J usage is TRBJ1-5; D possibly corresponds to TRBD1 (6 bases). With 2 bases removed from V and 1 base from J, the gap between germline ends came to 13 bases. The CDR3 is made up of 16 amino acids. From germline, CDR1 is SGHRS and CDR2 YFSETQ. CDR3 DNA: TGCGCCAGCAGCTTACAGGGCGGATCCAGCAATCAGCCCCAGCATTTT. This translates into CASSLQGGSSNQPQHF.

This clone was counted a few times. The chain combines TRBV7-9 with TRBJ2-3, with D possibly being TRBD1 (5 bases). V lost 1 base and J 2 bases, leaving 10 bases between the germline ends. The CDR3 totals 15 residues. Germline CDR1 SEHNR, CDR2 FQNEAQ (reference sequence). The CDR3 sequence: CASSLDPGYTDTQYF. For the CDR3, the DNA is TGTGCCAGCAGCTTAGATCCAGGGTACACAGATACGCAGTATTTT.